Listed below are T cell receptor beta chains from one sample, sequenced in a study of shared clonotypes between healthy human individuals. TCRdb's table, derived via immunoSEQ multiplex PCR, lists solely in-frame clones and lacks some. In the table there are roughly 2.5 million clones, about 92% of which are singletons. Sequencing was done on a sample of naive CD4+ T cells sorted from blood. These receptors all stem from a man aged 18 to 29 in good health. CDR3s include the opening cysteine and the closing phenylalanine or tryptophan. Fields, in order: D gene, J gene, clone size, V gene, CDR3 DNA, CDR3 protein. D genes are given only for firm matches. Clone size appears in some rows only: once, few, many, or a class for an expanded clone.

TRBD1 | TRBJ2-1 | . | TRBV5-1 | TGCGCCAGCAGCTGGACAGGGGATGGCTACAATGAGCAGTTCTTC | CASSWTGDGYNEQFF
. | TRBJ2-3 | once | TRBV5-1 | TGCGCCAGCAGCTTGTCAGGGATAGATACGCAGTATTTT | CASSLSGIDTQYF
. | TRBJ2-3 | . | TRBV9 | TGTGCCAGCAGCCCGCTGGGCACAGATACGCAGTATTTT | CASSPLGTDTQYF
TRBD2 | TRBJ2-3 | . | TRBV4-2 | TGTGCCAGCAGCCTCAGACTAGCGGGGACCACAGATACGCAGTATTTT | CASSLRLAGTTDTQYF
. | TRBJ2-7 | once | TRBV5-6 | TGTGCCAGCAGCCGGGCCGGAGGGTACGAGCAGTACTTC | CASSRAGGYEQYF
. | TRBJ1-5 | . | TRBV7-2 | TGTGCCAGCAGCCCACTCCGGGGCGACAATCAGCCCCAGCATTTT | CASSPLRGDNQPQHF
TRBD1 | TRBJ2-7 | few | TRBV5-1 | TGCGCCAGCAGCTCTTCGGGACAGGTCTACGAGCAGTACTTC | CASSSSGQVYEQYF
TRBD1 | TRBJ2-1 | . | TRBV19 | TGTGCCAGTACCACCCTCGACAGGGGGCTCCGGGTTGAGCAGTTCTTC | CASTTLDRGLRVEQFF
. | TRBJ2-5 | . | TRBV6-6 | TGTGCCAGCAGTACGACAGCGCTGGTGTCAGAGACCCAGTACTTC | CASSTTALVSETQYF
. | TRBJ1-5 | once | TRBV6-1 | TGTGCCAGCAGTGAAGGGGAGCCCCAGCATTTT | CASSEGEPQHF
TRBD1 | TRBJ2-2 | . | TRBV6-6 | TGTGCCAGCAGTTATAGGCAGGGGGCGAACACCGGGGAGCTGTTTTTT | CASSYRQGANTGELFF
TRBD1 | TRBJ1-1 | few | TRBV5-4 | TGTGCCAGCAGCAGGACAGGGTCAGGCGGGACTGAAGCTTTCTTT | CASSRTGSGGTEAFF
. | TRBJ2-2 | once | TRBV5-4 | TGTGCCAGCAGCCAGGGTAACACCGGGGAGCTGTTTTTT | CASSQGNTGELFF
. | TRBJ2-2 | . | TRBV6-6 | TGTGCCACTCACCCACCGGGATCTTTCACCGGGGAGCTGTTTTTT | CATHPPGSFTGELFF
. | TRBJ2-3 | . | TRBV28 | TGTGCCAGCCTGGAGACTAGCACAGATACGCAGTATTTT | CASLETSTDTQYF
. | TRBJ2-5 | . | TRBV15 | TGTGCCACCAGCAGAGATGGGGATCAGTTGGGGGAGACCCAGTACTTC | CATSRDGDQLGETQYF
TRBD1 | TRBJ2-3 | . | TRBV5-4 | TGTGCCAGCAGCCTCGGGACAGGGGGCTCGCCGTCCACAGATACGCAGTATTTT | CASSLGTGGSPSTDTQYF
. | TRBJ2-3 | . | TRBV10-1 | TGCGCCAGCAGGCAGGACAGAAGGGATACGCAGTATTTT | CASRQDRRDTQYF
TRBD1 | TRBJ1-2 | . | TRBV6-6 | TGTGCCAGCAGTTACACCCGTGGCAGGGGGCTCGAAGGCTACACCTTC | CASSYTRGRGLEGYTF
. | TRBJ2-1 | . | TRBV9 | TGTGCCAGCACCAAACTAACCTCCGGGACACCGAGCTCCTACAATGAGCAGTTCTTC | CASTKLTSGTPSSYNEQFF
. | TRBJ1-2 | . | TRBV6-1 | TGTGCCAGCAGTGAATTATACGATTCCTCCTATGGCTACACCTTC | CASSELYDSSYGYTF
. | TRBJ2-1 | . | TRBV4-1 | TGCGCCAGCAGCCAAACCCCCAATCCCCAATATGAGCAGTTCTTC | CASSQTPNPQYEQFF
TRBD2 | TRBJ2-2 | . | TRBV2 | TGTGCCAAGAAAAGCGGGAGAAACACCGGGGAGCTGTTTTTT | CAKKSGRNTGELFF
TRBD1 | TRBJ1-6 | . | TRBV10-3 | TGTGCCATCAGACGGGACAGCGGGGATTCACCCCTCCACTTT | CAIRRDSGDSPLHF
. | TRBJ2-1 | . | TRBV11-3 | TGTGCCAGCAGTTTCCGAGACGGCTACAATGAGCAGTTCTTC | CASSFRDGYNEQFF
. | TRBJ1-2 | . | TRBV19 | TGTGCCAGTAGCCAGACAGGTGCAATGGGCTATGGCTACACCTTC | CASSQTGAMGYGYTF
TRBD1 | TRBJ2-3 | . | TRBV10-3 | TGTGCCATCAGTGGAGGGACAGGGATTAGCTCAGATACGCAGTATTTT | CAISGGTGISSDTQYF
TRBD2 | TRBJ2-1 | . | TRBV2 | TGTGCCAGCAGAAGACCGGGACTAGTAAGCAATGAGCAGTTCTTC | CASRRPGLVSNEQFF
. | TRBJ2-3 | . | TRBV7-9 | TGTGCCAGCAGCTTCGGGACCGATAGGGATACGCAGTATTTT | CASSFGTDRDTQYF
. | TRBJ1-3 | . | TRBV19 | TGTGCCAGTAGTATAAATACCCCTACAACAGGGAACCCTGGAAACACCATATATTTT | CASSINTPTTGNPGNTIYF
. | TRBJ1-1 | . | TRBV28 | TGTGCCAGCAGTTTACGTGGGCCCATGAACACTGAAGCTTTCTTT | CASSLRGPMNTEAFF
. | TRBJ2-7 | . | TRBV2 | TGTGCCAGCAGTGAAGAGGCAGGCGACTCCTACGAGCAGTACTTC | CASSEEAGDSYEQYF